Listed below are T cell receptor beta chains from one sample, sequenced in a study of cytomegalovirus exposure and HLA in healthy donors. Clones were read by immunoSEQ multiplex PCR, and TCRdb kept only the in-frame ones, dropping some. In the table there are some 140,000 clones, roughly 70% of which are singletons. Sequenced input: PBMCs. The origin of the receptors is a man in his forties in good health and CMV-seronegative. Both conserved end residues are part of each CDR3. D genes are given only for firm matches. Only part of the rows carry a size: once, few, many, or a class if the clone is expanded.

V	J	length	D	size	DNA	CDR3
TRBV29-1	TRBJ1-2	11	.	.	TGCAGCGTTAAGGGGTCGCCTGGCTACACCTTC	CSVKGSPGYTF
TRBV11-1	TRBJ2-7	13	TRBD1	.	TGTGCCAGCAGCCCGACAGGGTACAACGAGCAGTACTTC	CASSPTGYNEQYF
TRBV18	TRBJ1-2	15	.	once	TGTGCCAGCTCAGCCACAGGAACCAACAACTATGGCTACACCTTC	CASSATGTNNYGYTF
TRBV7-3	TRBJ2-1	12	.	.	TGTGCCAGCAGCTTAAATCTAGGAGAGCAGTTCTTC	CASSLNLGEQFF
TRBV29-1	TRBJ2-5	13	.	.	TGCAGCGTTGAACAGGGAAGTAAGGAGACCCAGTACTTC	CSVEQGSKETQYF
TRBV4-1	TRBJ2-7	17	.	.	TGCGCCAGCAGCCAAGAGTCTCACGGTGCAGGGAACCACGAGCAGTACTTC	CASSQESHGAGNHEQYF
TRBV6-1	TRBJ2-7	16	TRBD1	.	TGTGCCAGCAGTGAATACGGGGGACAGGGCTCGTACGAGCAGTACTTC	CASSEYGGQGSYEQYF
TRBV6-1	TRBJ2-3	13	.	few	TGTGCCAGCAGTGAATACCTAGCGGATACGCAGTATTTT	CASSEYLADTQYF
TRBV6-6	TRBJ1-1	15	TRBD1	.	TGTGCCAGCAGTTACGCGGGACAGTTGAACACTGAAGCTTTCTTT	CASSYAGQLNTEAFF
TRBV6-1	TRBJ2-2	14	TRBD1	.	TGTGCCAGCAGTGGGACAGGGGCCACCGGGGAGCTGTTTTTT	CASSGTGATGELFF
TRBV28	TRBJ1-5	14	.	once	TGTGCCAGCAGCCCAGGACAGACGAATCAGCCCCAGCATTTT	CASSPGQTNQPQHF
TRBV6-6	TRBJ1-3	15	.	few	TGTGCCAGCAGTTACCGTCGGGGTGCTGGAAACACCATATATTTT	CASSYRRGAGNTIYF
TRBV27	TRBJ2-5	11	.	few	TGTGCCAGCGGCCCTTATGTCGGGCAGTACTTC	CASGPYVGQYF
TRBV7-2	TRBJ2-7	19	.	few	TGTGCCAGCAGCCCACCCCCGGAGGGACTTTTGCCATCCTCCTACGAGCAGTACTTC	CASSPPPEGLLPSSYEQYF
TRBV7-6	TRBJ2-3	16	TRBD2	.	TGTGCCAGCAGCGCCCCACTAGCGGGGGGCACAGATACGCAGTATTTT	CASSAPLAGGTDTQYF
TRBV5-1	TRBJ2-6	16	.	.	TGCGCCAGCAGCTTGGCCGGTAGCTCTGGGGCCAACGTCCTGACTTTC	CASSLAGSSGANVLTF
TRBV7-9	TRBJ2-7	13	TRBD2	.	TGTGCCAGCAGCTTACAGGGAGGGTACGAGCAGTACTTC	CASSLQGGYEQYF
TRBV5-5	TRBJ2-7	14	.	few	TGTGCCAGCAGCCCGCCCCAGTACCCCTACGAGCAGTACTTC	CASSPPQYPYEQYF
TRBV30	TRBJ2-7	14	.	.	TGTGCCTGGAGTGATCAGGGGGGCCGCTACGAGCAGTACTTC	CAWSDQGGRYEQYF
TRBV11-3	TRBJ1-6	14	TRBD1	.	TGTGCCAGCAGCTCGGGCGGGACAGGGGCAACCCTCCACTTT	CASSSGGTGATLHF
TRBV11-2	TRBJ2-5	15	TRBD2	.	TGTGCCAGCAGCTTTAACTCGGCGGGAGAAGAGACCCAGTACTTC	CASSFNSAGEETQYF
TRBV7-9	TRBJ2-5	15	.	.	TGTGCCAGCAGCTTATGGCGCAGGGTATTGGAGACCCAGTACTTC	CASSLWRRVLETQYF
TRBV7-2	TRBJ2-5	11	.	.	TGTGCCAGCAGCCAACAAGAGGCCCAGTACTTC	CASSQQEAQYF
TRBV7-7	TRBJ2-7	14	TRBD1	.	TGTGCCAGCAGCTTAGGGGACAGGGACGGCGAGCAGTACTTC	CASSLGDRDGEQYF
TRBV7-2	TRBJ2-3	18	TRBD2	.	TGTGCCAGCAGCTTCCAAGCATCTAGCGGGAGTGTGGGAGATACGCAGTATTTT	CASSFQASSGSVGDTQYF
TRBV27	TRBJ1-5	15	TRBD1	.	TGTGCCAGCAGGGGACAGGGGGTTAGCAATCAGCCCCAGCATTTT	CASRGQGVSNQPQHF
TRBV27	TRBJ1-5	13	.	.	TGTGCCAGCAGTCCCACCCCGCGTCAGCCCCAGCATTTT	CASSPTPRQPQHF
TRBV19	TRBJ1-5	19	TRBD1	.	TGTGCCAGTACTCTCTACCCGGGACAGGGGGCGCGCAGCAATCAGCCCCAGCATTTT	CASTLYPGQGARSNQPQHF
TRBV7-2	TRBJ2-3	13	.	.	TGTGCCACTATGGTGTCTAGCACAGATACGCAGTATTTT	CATMVSSTDTQYF
TRBV5-1	TRBJ2-1	15	.	once	TGCGCCAGCAGCTTGGCCGTTCTAGCGCAAACTGAGCAGTTCTTC	CASSLAVLAQTEQFF
TRBV2	TRBJ1-5	13	.	once	TGTGCCAGCAGTAGACAGCGTCAGGAGCCCCAGCATTTT	CASSRQRQEPQHF
TRBV18	TRBJ2-7	15	TRBD1	.	TGTGCCAGCTCACCCGCCGGGACAGGGGTGAGCGAGCAGTACTTC	CASSPAGTGVSEQYF
TRBV7-2	TRBJ1-6	18	.	.	TGTGCCAGCAGCTTAGCGTGGCAGGGTAATCTCTATAATTCACCCCTCCACTTT	CASSLAWQGNLYNSPLHF
TRBV4-2	TRBJ2-2	15	.	.	TGTGCCAGCAGCCAAGACCCCCGGGTCACCGGGGAGCTGTTTTTT	CASSQDPRVTGELFF
TRBV27	TRBJ2-1	12	TRBD2	.	TGTGCCAGCAGAGGACTAGCCAATGAGCAGTTCTTC	CASRGLANEQFF
TRBV9	TRBJ2-3	14	.	.	TGTGCCAGCAGCGTAGAGACTGTCACAGATACGCAGTATTTT	CASSVETVTDTQYF
TRBV9	TRBJ2-2	17	TRBD2	few	TGTGCCAGCAGCGCATCCGGGACTAGGGGGGACACCGGGGAGCTGTTTTTT	CASSASGTRGDTGELFF
TRBV11-2	TRBJ1-2	14	.	.	TGTGCCAGCAGCTTAAATCAGGCATACTATGGCTACACCTTC	CASSLNQAYYGYTF
TRBV27	TRBJ2-2	17	.	few	TGTGCCAGCAGTTCAAGCTGGGGGGGGGCCGTCACCGGGGAGCTGTTTTTT	CASSSSWGGAVTGELFF
TRBV7-2	TRBJ1-1	17	.	.	TGTGCCAGCAGCTTAGTGGCAAGGCAGGGTGGGAACACTGAAGCTTTCTTT	CASSLVARQGGNTEAFF
TRBV7-2	TRBJ2-5	16	TRBD2	.	TGTGCCAGCAGCTTAGTTCCAGCGGGGGGGCAAGAGACCCAGTACTTC	CASSLVPAGGQETQYF